The 3 T cell receptor beta chains below come from one sample, sequenced in a study of shared clonotypes between healthy human individuals. Libraries were prepared by immunoSEQ multiplex PCR; TCRdb keeps only in-frame clonotypes and omits some of them. The sample carries approximately 2.5 million clones, over 85% recorded once. Material for sequencing was naive CD4+ T cells from PBMCs. Subset noted: CD45RA+ positively selected. The receptors originated from a man aged 18 to 29 in good health. Some clones in this sample may be carry-over from other donors' samples.

The chain combines TRBV10-2 with TRBJ2-7; D is undetermined. V was cut by 4 bases and J by 7 bases, with 14 bases left in between. CDR1 and CDR2 (germline): WSHSY, SAAADI. CDR3 length: 13 amino acids. CDR3 in amino acids: CASSAAVAGEQYF. DNA of the CDR3: TGCGCCAGCAGTGCGGCGGTAGCTGGGGAGCAGTACTTC.

V and J are TRBV11-2 and TRBJ2-7; D perhaps matches TRBD2 (6 bases). Germline V gene lookup returns CDR1 SGHAT and CDR2 FQNNGV. This CDR3 is 14 amino acids long. V lost 2 bases to trimming and J lost 2 bases, with 10 bases between them. CDR3 coding DNA: TGTGCCAGCAGCTTAAGCGCGGGGACCTACGAGCAGTACTTC. Encoded protein: CASSLSAGTYEQYF. Filled out from reference TRBV11-2 and TRBJ2-7, the complete variable domain reads EAGVAQSPRYKIIEKRQSVAFWCNPISGHATLYWYQQILGQGPKLLIQFQNNGVVDDSQLPKDRFSAERLKGVDSTLKIQPAKLEDSAVYLCASSLSAGTYEQYFGPGTRLTVT.

The rearrangement uses TRBV2 and TRBJ1-2; 11 bases match TRBD1. Trimming took 5 bases from V and 8 from J; bases not matched to a gene: 19. CDR1 is SNHLY and CDR2 is FYNNEI in the germline V gene. CDR3 size: 18 residues. DNA for the CDR3: TGTGCCAGCAGTCTTCCTAAAGGACAGGGGGCCCACCGGGGCGGCTACACCTTC. Its translation: CASSLPKGQGAHRGGYTF.